The present T cell receptor (beta chain) was sequenced within a study of blood T cell repertoires in COVID-19. Overall study context: Acute and convalescent COVID-19 samples came from the United States, Italy and Spain. PBMCs, B-cell-depleted T cells, or T cells provided the cDNA or gDNA that made up the material.

The CDR3 extends over 14 amino acids. Germline V CDR1 and CDR2: MNHEY, SVGAGI. The V and J ends lost 4 bases and 9 bases respectively, with 13 bases between them. Per the original methods: The assay estimated nucleated cells by amplifying reference gene primers. Some clones are missing from TCRdb's copy, which holds only in-frame ones; the method was immunoSEQ multiplex PCR. V, J and clone size were drawn from that table, and D and trimming were deduced from the DNA. The table has around 28,000 clones, roughly 84% seen once. The chain recombines TRBV6-5 with TRBJ1-6; D call uncertain. The sequenced material came from peripheral blood. The sequence was collected from a man aged 65-85 years with active COVID-19. Here the CDR3 DNA reads TGTGCCAGCAGTTCCCGGGAGTCTGGTTCACCCCTCCACTTT. Amino acid sequence: CASSSRESGSPLHF.